This paragraph reports one T cell receptor beta chain. Antigen: not known. This sample was taken from a study of T cells in Graves' hyperthyroidism and ophthalmopathy. Findings and caveats of the study: Blood also carried most thyroid clonotypes expanded above 0.001.

J gave up 6 bases and V 8 bases, and 14 bases lay outside the gene matches. Germline V lookup: CDR1 SNHLY, CDR2 FYNNEI. The CDR3 covers 15 residues. RNA transcripts yielded amplified TCR beta CDR3 regions. In the first-round RT-PCR of the TCR CDR3, the HTBI primer set was used. TCRdb recomputed calls from the multiplex PCR reads with MiXCR, one row per CDR3 protein. The top ten clones hold roughly 10% of a sample with some 760,000 distinct CDR3 sequences, 13% to 15% of them seen once. The chain links TRBV2 to TRBJ2-7; TRBD1 aligns across 9 bases. This clonotype originated in a woman in her late teens or twenties with Graves' hyperthyroidism. The sample was blood. The DNA of the CDR3 is TGTGCCAGCGGTCCCCACTGGACAGGGGAGGTCGAGCAGTACTTC. Encoded protein: CASGPHWTGEVEQYF.